The entry below gives a single TCR beta chain sequence along with its context. The antigen remains undetermined. This specimen comes from a study of esophageal squamous cell carcinoma under preoperative chemotherapy. Findings and limits, study-wide: After paclitaxel-nedaplatin, abundant clones were more likely to contract than amplify.

This sample's time point: before preoperative PTX-NDP chemotherapy. The CDR3 length is 13 residues. The ends were cut back, 6 bases at V and 4 bases at J, with 12 bases in the middle. One entry per CDR3 protein results from TCRdb running MiXCR on the PCR reads. The sample yields 15,000 to 20,000 distinct CDR3 sequences, just under 50% seen once. The chain links TRBV12-3 or TRBV12-4 to TRBJ2-5; D might be TRBD1 (5 bases). The source of this sequence is a human donor with esophageal squamous cell carcinoma. The donor label of this sample is uncertain. This sample was taken from a patient given preoperative chemotherapy. CDR3 amino acids: CASRKTVRETQYF. The CDR3 DNA follows: TGTGCCAGCAGGAAGACAGTGAGAGAGACCCAGTACTTC.